This TCR beta chain derives from a study of T-cell memory formation after mild COVID-19. Study-wide context: TCR clustering was largely donor specific.

As to this clonotype: Its antigen remains unknown.

General observations from the study: CD4/CD8 balance held among clones contracting day 15 to 85, and later expanders leaned CD4+. The pre-infection memory compartment contained some responding clones, suggesting cross-reactive memory joined.

A 5'RACE reaction primed in the constant segment made cDNA libraries of TCR alpha and TCR beta, and these carried sample barcodes and UMIs. MiXCR, run by TCRdb on the 5' RACE reads, gives a single entry per CDR3 protein. The sample holds fewer than 400,000 distinct CDR3 sequences, around a sixth seen once. The sample consisted of PBMCs or a T cell subset sorted from them (not recorded which). This receptor was obtained from a young man who had mild COVID-19 (a few samples of this study predate the infection). Cell type and time point are not known.

CDR3 coding DNA: TGTGCCAGCAGTTTAGGGGCCCTCTACGAGCAGTACTTC. This gives the protein CASSLGALYEQYF. V is TRBV27 and J is TRBJ2-7; D perhaps matches TRBD1 (5 bases). The CDR3 is 13 amino acids. Germline V CDR1 and CDR2: MNHEY, SMNVEV (reference sequence). V lost 2 bases, J lost 3 bases, and 8 bases lay in between.